Presented here are 27 T cell receptor beta chains from one specimen sequenced in a study of control samples from healthy donors and cancer patients (dated by TCRdb to 2018 to 2020). Receptor amplification or capture employed the immunoSEQ multiplex PCR assay. Here the immuneACCESS table is served through TCRdb, limited to in-frame sequences with V and J called. Missing clones are a known gap in these copies; in checked studies unresolved V genes cover under half, and the rest lacks a known reason. Recorded for this sample are under 200,000 clones; 90% to 95% of them occurred a single time. The biggest ten clones account for around 9.3% of the sample. Sequencing was carried out using blood. These TCRs come from a middle-aged woman in good health.

The chain is built from TRBV25-1 and TRBJ2-7; 11 bases are shared with TRBD2. J lost 2 bases, V lost 5 bases, and 5 bases had no gene match. CDR1 is MGHDK, CDR2 SYGVNS, per germline. This CDR3 has 15 amino acids. The CDR3 DNA reads as TGTGCCAGCAGTTCTACTAGCGGGGGAACCTACGAGCAGTACTTC. This codes for CASSSTSGGTYEQYF.

The J gene is TRBJ1-2, the V gene TRBV7-2, with D possibly being TRBD1 (5 bases). Germline values: CDR1 SGHTA, CDR2 FQGNSA. V was shortened by 6 bases and J by 8 bases, with 19 bases between the two germline ends. The CDR3 totals 14 residues. This CDR3 is CASSRDRTSQGYTF. The CDR3 coding sequence is TGTGCCAGCAGTCGGGACCGAACCTCCCAGGGCTACACCTTC.

This clone was seen once. The chain uses TRBV6-1 and TRBJ1-1; no firm D call. Germline V lookup: CDR1 MNHNS, CDR2 SASEGT. The CDR3 extends over 14 amino acids. Trimming removed 3 bases at V and 1 base at J, with 9 bases between. The CDR3 DNA follows: TGTGCCAGCAGTGAGGTACTAACGAACACTGAAGCTTTCTTT. The encoded protein is CASSEVLTNTEAFF.

V and J are TRBV6-2 or TRBV6-3 and TRBJ2-5; TRBD2 agrees at 12 bases. Trimming took 4 bases from V and 5 from J; bases not matched to a gene: 5. Looked up from germline, CDR1 is MNHEY and CDR2 is SVGEGT. This CDR3 is built from 15 residues. The CDR3 coding sequence is TGTGCCAGCAGTTCCCCTAGCGGGAGGGGGGAGACCCAGTACTTC. Translated, it gives CASSSPSGRGETQYF.

The genes are TRBV30 and TRBJ2-7, with 10 bases that match TRBD2. V lost 5 bases and J lost 3; bases outside the gene matches: 7. From germline, CDR1 is GTSNPN and CDR2 SVGIG (reference sequence). This CDR3 is built from 14 residues. This chain's CDR3 is CAWGIAGGFYEQYF. The CDR3 coding sequence is TGTGCCTGGGGTATAGCGGGAGGTTTCTACGAGCAGTACTTC.

The rearrangement joins TRBV7-9 to TRBJ1-2; no firm D call. Germline assignment: CDR1 SEHNR and CDR2 FQNEAQ (reference sequence). Deletions cut 0 bases from V and 4 bases from J, with 9 bases between. The CDR3 runs 14 residues. In DNA, the CDR3 is TGTGCCAGCAGCTTAGCGGAGGCCATCTATGGCTACACCTTC. The encoded protein is CASSLAEAIYGYTF.

The V gene is TRBV7-9, the J gene TRBJ2-7; TRBD2 aligns across 7 bases. Germline CDR1 SEHNR, CDR2 FQNEAQ (reference sequence). This CDR3 spans 15 amino acids. Unmatched junction bases numbered 11, after V lost 4 bases and J lost 5 bases. CDR3 sequence (DNA): TGTGCCAGCAGCTGGAGCGGGGACGGTGCACACGAGCAGTACTTC. This sequence encodes CASSWSGDGAHEQYF.

The rearrangement joins TRBV5-4 to TRBJ1-5; D not certain. Trimming stripped 2 bases from V and 1 base from J, with 10 bases between. Per germline, CDR1 SGHNT and CDR2 YYREEE (reference sequence). The CDR3 contains 15 residues. This CDR3 is CASSFAGGSNQPQHF. DNA for the CDR3: TGTGCCAGCAGCTTCGCAGGAGGCAGCAATCAGCCCCAGCATTTT.

This chain links TRBV30 with TRBJ2-7, with D perhaps matching TRBD2 (5 bases). Trimming cost V 1 base and J 5 bases, with 12 bases left between them. The CDR3 has 13 residues. CDR1 and CDR2 from the germline V gene are GTSNPN and SVGIG (reference sequence). CDR3 amino acids: CAWSAERRNEQYF. The DNA of the CDR3 is TGTGCCTGGAGTGCAGAGAGGAGGAACGAGCAGTACTTC.

The CDR3 reads CASSELWEATEAFF. The CDR3 nucleotides read TGTGCCAGCAGTGAGTTGTGGGAGGCCACTGAAGCTTTCTTT. V is TRBV6-1 and J is TRBJ1-1; D gene uncertain. Germline CDR1 MNHNS, CDR2 SASEGT. This CDR3 region has 14 residues. With 3 bases removed from V and 4 bases from J, the gap between germline ends came to 12 bases.

This chain uses TRBV6-5 with TRBJ1-1; a possible D gene is TRBD1 (5 bases). CDR1 is MNHEY and CDR2 is SVGAGI in the germline V gene. The CDR3 extends over 15 amino acids. V lost 2 bases and J lost 0, with 10 bases in between. CDR3 DNA: TGTGCCAGCAGTTACAGGGCAGGGATGAACACTGAAGCTTTCTTT. This sequence encodes CASSYRAGMNTEAFF.

The rearrangement joins TRBV3-1 (or the pseudogene TRBV3-2) to TRBJ1-2; 7 bases match TRBD1. The CDR3 extends over 14 amino acids. From germline, CDR1 is LGHDT and CDR2 YNNKEL (reference sequence). The junction had 3 bases not matched to a gene; V was cut back by 0 bases and J by 5 bases. CDR3 protein: CASSQDTQGYGYTF. For the CDR3, the DNA is TGTGCCAGCAGCCAAGACACACAGGGGTATGGCTACACCTTC.

The chain employs TRBV4-1 and TRBJ1-1, with D possibly TRBD1 on 5 matching bases. Trimming left V 1 base short and J 5 bases short, with 20 bases between. The length of the CDR3 is 17 residues. Germline V gene lookup returns CDR1 MGHRA and CDR2 YSYEKL. CDR3: CASSQGLSAQGGTEAFF. CDR3 sequence (DNA): TGCGCCAGCAGCCAAGGCCTCTCTGCGCAGGGAGGTACTGAAGCTTTCTTT.

The gene calls are TRBV12-3 or TRBV12-4 and TRBJ1-2; D unclear. Trimming took off 5 bases at V and 4 bases at J, with 11 bases between the two ends. This CDR3 region has 13 residues. CDR3 DNA sequence: TGTGCCAGCAGTCCCTTAGTGGGCTATGGCTACACCTTC. Its protein product is CASSPLVGYGYTF.

This clone was detected a few times. The rearrangement joins TRBV4-3 to TRBJ1-4, with a tentative D call TRBD1 (6 bases). Trimming shortened V by 1 base and J by 4 bases, and 10 bases separated the two germline ends. CDR3 length: 15 amino acids. CDR1 and CDR2 (germline): LGHNA, YSLEER. CDR3: CASSQVGTHNEKLFF. Here the CDR3 DNA reads TGCGCCAGCAGCCAAGTGGGGACACATAATGAAAAACTGTTTTTT.

This clone has only one observation. CDR3 loop: CASSVRDRNSPLHF. For the CDR3, the DNA is TGTGCCAGTAGTGTCCGGGACAGAAATTCACCCCTCCACTTT. The chain is built from TRBV19 and TRBJ1-6, with 7 bases aligning to TRBD1. Germline V gives CDR1 LNHDA, CDR2 SQIVND (reference sequence). V lost 5 bases, J lost 7 bases, and 5 bases stayed unmatched. This CDR3 spans 14 amino acids.

The chain carries TRBV19 and TRBJ1-2; TRBD1 matches at 8 bases. V was pared by 7 bases and J by 6 bases, with 7 bases of the junction left unmatched. This CDR3 contains 13 residues. The germline V gene encodes CDR1 LNHDA and CDR2 SQIVND (reference sequence). CDR3 sequence (DNA): TGTGCCAGTACCTTGGACAGGGACGATGGCTACACCTTC. This sequence encodes CASTLDRDDGYTF. Full variable domain (remainder filled in from reference TRBV19 and TRBJ1-2): DGGITQSPKYLFRKEGQNVTLSCEQNLNHDAMYWYRQDPGQGLRLIYYSQIVNDFQKGDIAEGYSVSREKKESFPLTVTSAQKNPTAFYLCASTLDRDDGYTFGSGTRLTVV.

The chain uses TRBV5-1 and TRBJ1-3, with 7 bases matching TRBD1. This CDR3 spans 15 amino acids. In germline, CDR1 is SGHRS, CDR2 YFSETQ. V lost 2 bases and J lost 1; bases outside the gene matches: 3. In nucleotides, the CDR3 is TGCGCCAGCAGCTTCGCAGGGGGATCTGGAAACACCATATATTTT. This codes for CASSFAGGSGNTIYF. The complete variable domain, with remaining parts taken from reference TRBV5-1 and TRBJ1-3, reads KAGVTQTPRYLIKTRGQQVTLSCSPISGHRSVSWYQQTPGQGLQFLFEYFSETQRNKGNFPGRFSGRQFSNSRSEMNVSTLELGDSALYLCASSFAGGSGNTIYFGEGSWLTVV.

This clone was found once. The chain has TRBV7-9 and TRBJ2-1; no reliable D call. The ends were cut back, 0 bases at V and 0 bases at J, with 12 bases in the middle. The germline CDR1 and CDR2 sequences are SEHNR and FQNEAQ (reference sequence). The CDR3 covers 17 residues. In DNA, the CDR3 is TGTGCCAGCAGCTTAGCCCAACAGATTAGCTCCTACAATGAGCAGTTCTTC. It is translated as CASSLAQQISSYNEQFF.

V is TRBV12-3 or TRBV12-4 and J is TRBJ1-2; the D is unclear. The length of the CDR3 is 13 residues. Trimming left V 2 bases short and J 8 bases short, with 12 bases between. As DNA, the CDR3 is TGTGCCAGCAGTTTAATTTCCGGGAACGGCTACACCTTC. This gives the protein CASSLISGNGYTF.

The chain recombines TRBV5-1 with TRBJ1-5, with TRBD1 matching over 9 bases. The germline gives CDR1 SGHRS, CDR2 YFSETQ. J was trimmed by 0 bases and V by 4 bases; bases with no gene match: 11. The CDR3 runs 18 residues. The CDR3 DNA reads as TGCGCCAGCAGCGTCAGTCCGGGACAGGGAGTTAGCAATCAGCCCCAGCATTTT. Protein product: CASSVSPGQGVSNQPQHF.

In its sample, this clone was seen once. This chain uses TRBV4-2 with TRBJ1-2; D is ambiguous. Looked up from germline, CDR1 is LGHNA and CDR2 is YNFKEQ. This CDR3 is 16 amino acids long. V lost 0 bases and J lost 8, with 19 bases in between. This CDR3 reads CASSQDHGVRIQGYTF. Written as DNA, the CDR3 is TGTGCCAGCAGCCAAGATCACGGGGTGAGGATTCAGGGCTACACCTTC.

The chain links TRBV6-5 to TRBJ1-2; possible D gene TRBD1, 5 bases. CDR1 and CDR2 from the germline V gene are MNHEY and SVGAGI. V was pared by 2 bases and J by 6 bases, with 16 bases between. This CDR3 has 15 residues. For the CDR3, the DNA is TGTGCCAGCAGTTACAATCCGGGGGGGAGTCATGGCTACACCTTC. Its protein is CASSYNPGGSHGYTF.

The V and J genes are TRBV19 and TRBJ1-1; maybe TRBD1 (6 bases). Trimming took off 4 bases at V and 0 bases at J, with 24 bases between the two ends. The CDR3 runs 19 residues. From germline, CDR1 is LNHDA and CDR2 SQIVND (reference sequence). CDR3 residues: CASSRDNTGSVRMNTEAFF. The CDR3 DNA is TGTGCCAGTAGTAGGGATAACACAGGGAGTGTGCGGATGAACACTGAAGCTTTCTTT.

This clone has only one observation. V is TRBV4-3 and J is TRBJ1-1; tentative D call: TRBD1 (5 bases). The CDR3 contains 15 residues. V lost 0 bases and J lost 7, with 15 bases in between. Germline values: CDR1 LGHNA, CDR2 YSLEER. The CDR3 sequence: CASSQEGGEMDEAFF. Here the CDR3 DNA reads TGCGCCAGCAGCCAAGAGGGGGGGGAAATGGATGAAGCTTTCTTT.

The chain is built from TRBV7-3 and TRBJ2-3, with D tentatively TRBD2 (6 bases). Between the trimmed V and J ends, which lost 1 base and 2 bases, there was a span of 10 bases. The CDR3 length is 15 residues. The germline V gene has CDR1 SGHTA and CDR2 FQGTGA. As DNA, the CDR3 is TGTGCCAGCAGCTTAATGGGGCGGGACACAGATACGCAGTATTTT. It translates to CASSLMGRDTDTQYF.

In this sample, this clone turned up a few times. The chain links TRBV5-6 to TRBJ1-2; the match to TRBD1 covers 7 bases. The V segment lost 4 bases and the J segment 4 bases; nucleotides outside the gene matches: 7. This CDR3 comprises 14 residues. Germline V gene lookup returns CDR1 SGHDT and CDR2 YYEEEE. CDR3 residues: CASSTTRDSYGYTF. As DNA, the CDR3 is TGTGCCAGCAGCACAACCCGGGACAGCTATGGCTACACCTTC.